This T cell receptor (beta chain) was found in a study of cytomegalovirus exposure and HLA in healthy donors. Concerning this clone itself: Its target is unknown. Compared with germline, one end of the junction differs, possibly owing to a read error.

CDR1 SEHNR and CDR2 FQNEAQ come from the germline V gene (reference sequence). The CDR3 has 14 amino acids. Donors were ostensibly healthy at sampling, although undocumented immune exposures were probable. PCR was performed using 60 Vbeta and 13 Jbeta primers. Sequencing was performed with immunoSEQ multiplex PCR; in TCRdb, only in-frame clones are kept and a portion is missing. The table shows approximately 190,000 clones, with over 75% occurring only once. General study points: Presence/absence results assume similar sequencing depth per donor, which may not hold. TCR beta sequences reportedly predicted the HLA-A and HLA-B alleles of most subjects accurately.

Input material: PBMCs. This TCR was recovered from a man aged 50 to 59 in good health and CMV-seronegative. The genes are TRBV7-9 and TRBJ2-7, with D possibly matching TRBD1 (5 bases). The CDR3 nucleotides are TGTTCCAGCAGCCCTCCCAAGGGGTCCAACGAGCAGTACTTC. This gives the protein CSSSPPKGSNEQYF.